The 22 T cell receptor beta chains given below trace back to one sample, sequenced in a study of cytomegalovirus exposure and HLA in healthy donors. The study ran its PCR with 60 Vbeta and 13 Jbeta primers. TCRdb keeps only in-frame clones here, not all; method: immunoSEQ multiplex PCR. Of some 200,000 clones listed, 82% are singletons. Sequencing was performed on PBMCs. These receptors all stem from a boy aged 2 to 9 in good health and CMV-seronegative.

This CDR3 is CASSPGLGLAFF. CDR3 nucleotides: TGTGCCAGCAGCCCAGGGTTGGGGTTAGCTTTCTTT. The chain couples TRBV9 to TRBJ1-1, with a possible D match to TRBD1 (5 bases). Germline-derived CDR1 and CDR2 are SGDLS and YYNGEE. The CDR3 spans 12 residues. The V end was cut by 4 bases, the J end by 10 bases, with 14 bases between.

This clone was picked up a small number of times. The CDR3 region has the DNA TGCGCCAGCAGTATCCCCGGGACTAGCGGGGGAATCGAAGAGCTGTTTTTT. Its translation: CASSIPGTSGGIEELFF. The chain couples TRBV10-1 to TRBJ2-2; 14 nucleotides agree with TRBD2. Germline CDR1 and CDR2: WNHNN and SYGVQD (reference sequence). The CDR3 runs to 17 residues. V shed 5 bases and J 11 bases; nucleotides not matched to a gene: 13.

The chain links TRBV4-2 to TRBJ2-1; D possibly corresponds to TRBD1 (7 bases). Trimming left V 2 bases short and J 10 bases short, with 15 bases between. Germline lookup yields CDR1 LGHNA and CDR2 YNFKEQ. The CDR3 length is 14 residues. Written as DNA, the CDR3 is TGTGCCAGCAGCCAACATGGAGGGGGCTTCGAGCAGTTCTTC. This translates into CASSQHGGGFEQFF.

This clone has just one count. This sequence joins TRBV2 and TRBJ2-5; 8 bases map to TRBD2. Trimming at V came to 0 bases and at J to 5 bases, leaving 5 bases not matched to a gene. This CDR3 comprises 15 residues. Germline V gives CDR1 SNHLY, CDR2 FYNNEI. The CDR3 protein is CASSEAAGVGETQYF. The CDR3 region has the DNA TGTGCCAGCAGTGAAGCAGCGGGGGTCGGGGAGACCCAGTACTTC. The entire variable domain, with the rest obtained from reference TRBV2 and TRBJ2-5, is as follows: EPEVTQTPSHQVTQMGQEVILRCVPISNHLYFYWYRQILGQKVEFLVSFYNNEISEKSEIFDDQFSVERPDGSNFTLKIRSTKLEDSAMYFCASSEAAGVGETQYFGPGTRLLVL.

This clone was recorded a few times. The rearrangement links TRBV18 to TRBJ2-7; D not certain. The V end lost 3 bases, the J end lost 1 base, and 13 bases lay between the germline ends. Germline V gene data show CDR1 as KGHSH and CDR2 as LQKENI. The CDR3 contains 15 residues. CDR3 sequence: CASSPATPRSYEQYF. The CDR3 nucleotides are TGTGCCAGCTCACCGGCGACTCCTCGGTCCTACGAGCAGTACTTC. Supplemented by reference TRBV18 and TRBJ2-7, the full variable domain reads NAGVMQNPRHLVRRRGQEARLRCSPMKGHSHVYWYRQLPEEGLKFMVYLQKENIIDESGMPKERFSAEFPKEGPSILRIQQVVRGDSAAYFCASSPATPRSYEQYFGPGTRLTVT.

The V gene is TRBV10-3, the J gene TRBJ1-4; 9 nucleotides align to TRBD1. The length of the CDR3 is 16 residues. Losses at the gene ends were 3 bases for V and 8 bases for J; bases not matched to a gene: 10. Germline CDR1 ENHRY, CDR2 SYGVKD. CDR3: CAISERAGQGAEKLFF. The CDR3 bases are TGTGCCATCAGTGAAAGGGCGGGACAGGGAGCCGAAAAACTGTTTTTT.

The V and J genes are TRBV10-3 and TRBJ2-3; 7 bases line up with TRBD2. Looked up from germline, CDR1 is ENHRY and CDR2 is SYGVKD. Losses at the gene ends were 2 bases for V and 5 bases for J; bases not matched to a gene: 10. The length of the CDR3 is 16 residues. CDR3 region: CAISEGRAGDLDTQYF. The CDR3 nucleotides are TGTGCCATCAGTGAGGGTAGGGCGGGGGACTTAGATACGCAGTATTTT.

V usage is TRBV5-1 and J usage is TRBJ2-5; D unclear. Between the trimmed V and J ends, which lost 7 bases and 2 bases, there was a span of 15 bases. CDR3 length: 14 amino acids. Germline V gene lookup returns CDR1 SGHRS and CDR2 YFSETQ. The CDR3 DNA is TGCGCCAGCGGCTCGAGTGGGCTTCAAGAGACCCAGTACTTC. It encodes CASGSSGLQETQYF. The full variable domain, with the rest looked up from reference TRBV5-1 and TRBJ2-5, is KAGVTQTPRYLIKTRGQQVTLSCSPISGHRSVSWYQQTPGQGLQFLFEYFSETQRNKGNFPGRFSGRQFSNSRSEMNVSTLELGDSALYLCASGSSGLQETQYFGPGTRLLVL.

The chain links TRBV15 to TRBJ1-1; 8 bases are a match to TRBD1. Germline V CDR1 and CDR2: LNHNV, YYDKDF (reference sequence). The CDR3 has 17 residues. V shed 1 base and J 5 bases; nucleotides not matched to a gene: 12. The CDR3 reads CATSRGLGQGGLTEAFF. CDR3 sequence (DNA): TGTGCCACCAGCAGAGGGCTCGGACAGGGAGGGTTAACTGAAGCTTTCTTT.

The genes are TRBV7-9 and TRBJ1-3; TRBD1 matches 7 bases. CDR3 length: 16 residues. Germline CDR1 SEHNR, CDR2 FQNEAQ (reference sequence). Trimming took 3 bases from V and 0 from J; bases not matched to a gene: 5. The CDR3 reads CASSFHTGDSGNTIYF. The CDR3 bases are TGTGCCAGCAGCTTTCACACAGGGGACTCTGGAAACACCATATATTTT.

In its sample, this clone was seen once. The V and J genes are TRBV4-2 and TRBJ1-3, with a possible D match to TRBD1 (5 bases). Germline lookup yields CDR1 LGHNA and CDR2 YNFKEQ. The V end was cut by 7 bases, the J end by 2 bases, with 6 bases between. This CDR3 spans 12 amino acids. The CDR3 loop is CASKGAGNTIYF. The DNA of the CDR3 is TGTGCCAGCAAAGGGGCTGGAAACACCATATATTTT.

The sample holds one count of this clone. The rearrangement links TRBV5-1 to TRBJ2-3; maybe TRBD2 (6 bases). From germline, CDR1 is SGHRS and CDR2 YFSETQ. The CDR3 contains 13 residues. V gave up 5 bases and J gave up 3 bases, with 10 bases separating them. The CDR3 DNA is TGCGCCAGCAGGCGGGATGGGACAGATACGCAGTATTTT. The encoded protein is CASRRDGTDTQYF.

Comment on this clone: The same CDR3 arises from other DNA sequences in this sample as well. The gene calls are TRBV4-3 and TRBJ1-1; a possible D gene is TRBD1 (5 bases). Trimming shortened V by 0 bases and J by 4 bases, and 6 bases separated the two germline ends. The CDR3 loop spans 13 amino acids. Germline V gene sequence: CDR1 LGHNA, CDR2 YSLEER. DNA of the CDR3: TGCGCCAGCAGCCAAGATAGGGGCACTGAAGCTTTCTTT. Translated, it gives CASSQDRGTEAFF.

The chain employs TRBV4-1 and TRBJ1-6; weak D call: TRBD1 (5 bases). Germline V gene lookup returns CDR1 MGHRA and CDR2 YSYEKL. This CDR3 has 14 residues. The V gene lost 0 bases and the J gene lost 13 bases, with 13 bases spanning the gap. The CDR3 loop reads CASSQEEGSTPLHF. Written as DNA, the CDR3 is TGCGCCAGCAGCCAAGAGGAGGGGTCTACCCCCCTCCACTTT.

The chain is built from TRBV5-4 and TRBJ2-1, with 11 nucleotides matching TRBD1. Germline CDR1 and CDR2: SGHNT and YYREEE (reference sequence). The CDR3 sequence is 15 residues long. The J segment lost 10 bases and the V segment lost 2 bases, leaving 8 bases of the junction unmatched. The DNA for the CDR3 is TGTGCCAGCAGCTTCCGGGACAGGGGGTGGAGGGAGCAGTTCTTC. It translates to CASSFRDRGWREQFF. The full variable domain, rest sourced from reference TRBV5-4 and TRBJ2-1, is ETGVTQSPTHLIKTRGQQVTLRCSSQSGHNTVSWYQQALGQGPQFIFQYYREEENGRGNFPPRFSGLQFPNYSSELNVNALELDDSALYLCASSFRDRGWREQFFGPGTRLTVL.

The chain joins TRBV4-2 to TRBJ2-7; TRBD1 might be the D (5 bases). CDR1 is LGHNA, CDR2 YNFKEQ, per germline. The CDR3 loop spans 15 amino acids. Trimming pared 0 bases from V and 3 bases from J, leaving 12 bases between. Here the CDR3 DNA reads TGTGCCAGCAGCCAAGATCGCCAGGGAAGCTACGAGCAGTACTTC. It yields the protein CASSQDRQGSYEQYF.

The chain combines TRBV11-2 with TRBJ1-3, with D possibly being TRBD1 (6 bases). Germline V CDR1 and CDR2: SGHAT, FQNNGV. The CDR3 has 17 residues. Trimming removed 3 bases at V and 0 bases at J, with 15 bases between. CDR3 in amino acids: CASSLPTGHRSGNTIYF. The CDR3 DNA sequence: TGTGCCAGCAGCTTGCCGACAGGCCACCGCTCTGGAAACACCATATATTTT.

This chain connects TRBV7-9 to TRBJ2-7; 7 bases map to TRBD1. Germline V gene data show CDR1 as SEHNR and CDR2 as FQNEAQ (reference sequence). The CDR3 runs 13 residues. J gave up 7 bases and V 6 bases, and 9 bases lay outside the gene matches. The CDR3: CASRVTGEKEQYF. CDR3 DNA: TGTGCCAGCAGGGTAACAGGGGAAAAGGAGCAGTACTTC.

The CDR3 is CASSPRVNYGYTF. The CDR3 DNA is TGTGCCAGCAGCCCACGCGTCAACTATGGCTACACCTTC. The V and J genes are TRBV7-2 and TRBJ1-2; D remains unclear. CDR3 length: 13 residues. Per germline, CDR1 SGHTA and CDR2 FQGNSA. Between the trimmed V and J ends, which lost 5 bases and 2 bases, there was a span of 9 bases.

The chain couples TRBV9 to TRBJ2-5; 14 nucleotides agree with TRBD2. Germline loops: CDR1 SGDLS, CDR2 YYNGEE. The CDR3 totals 17 residues. V lost 2 bases to trimming and J lost 3 bases; unmatched junction nucleotides: 6. CDR3 residues: CASSVLPGLAGEETQYF. The CDR3 coding sequence is TGTGCCAGCAGCGTTCTTCCGGGACTAGCGGGGGAAGAGACCCAGTACTTC. Full variable domain (remainder filled in from reference TRBV9 and TRBJ2-5): DSGVTQTPKHLITATGQRVTLRCSPRSGDLSVYWYQQSLDQGLQFLIQYYNGEERAKGNILERFSAQQFPDLHSELNLSSLELGDSALYFCASSVLPGLAGEETQYFGPGTRLLVL.

The chain links TRBV5-1 to TRBJ2-7, with D perhaps matching TRBD2 (5 bases). In germline, CDR1 is SGHRS, CDR2 YFSETQ. This CDR3 contains 14 residues. V lost 0 bases, J lost 6 bases, and 13 bases lay in between. The CDR3 protein is CASSLGDGLSEQYF. CDR3 bases: TGCGCCAGCAGCTTGGGGGATGGACTTAGCGAGCAGTACTTC.

In the case of this clone: A read error may produce the germline difference seen at one junction end. The rearrangement joins TRBV5-1 to TRBJ1-1; weak D call: TRBD1 (5 bases). Germline V gene lookup returns CDR1 SGHRS and CDR2 YFSETQ. The CDR3 spans 9 residues. CDR3 nucleotides: TGCGCCAGCCTTTGCGGGGCCTCCTTT. Protein sequence: CASLCGASF.